A selection of T cell receptor beta chains follows, all from one sample in a study of T-cell reconstitution after alpha-beta-depleted transplantation in children. TCRdb recomputed calls from the PCR reads with MiXCR, one row per CDR3 protein. The table shows hundreds of thousands of distinct CDR3 sequences, with 8% to 10% occurring only once. Here the sequenced sample was PBMCs from the stem cell graft donor, taken from the stem cell graft. The receptors shown here come from a human donor who donated a stem cell graft to a child with acute lymphoblastic leukemia. CDR3s include the opening cysteine and the closing phenylalanine or tryptophan. The D gene is left open where the match is weak. Clone sizes are given selectively: once, few, many, or a class where the clone is expanded.

d_call: NA
j_call: TRBJ1-5
v_call: TRBV6-5
clone_size: few
cdr3_aa: CASSYSDNQPQHF
cdr3_nt: TGTGCCAGCAGTTACTCCGATAATCAGCCCCAGCATTTT

d_call: NA
j_call: TRBJ1-4
v_call: TRBV5-1
clone_size: few
cdr3_aa: CASRSGRTTNEKLFF
cdr3_nt: TGCGCCAGCAGGAGTGGTCGGACAACTAATGAAAAACTGTTTTTT

d_call: TRBD1
j_call: TRBJ1-1
v_call: TRBV5-1
clone_size: many
cdr3_aa: CAGGDSPNTEAFF
cdr3_nt: TGCGCCGGGGGGGACAGCCCGAACACTGAAGCTTTCTTT

d_call: NA
j_call: TRBJ1-1
v_call: TRBV12-3/TRBV12-4
clone_size: NA
cdr3_aa: CASSLTVLHMNTEAFF
cdr3_nt: TGTGCCAGCAGCTTAACAGTACTCCACATGAACACTGAAGCTTTCTTT

d_call: NA
j_call: TRBJ1-3
v_call: TRBV15
clone_size: few
cdr3_aa: CATSRGPTHGNTIYF
cdr3_nt: TGTGCCACCAGCAGAGGACCCACCCATGGAAACACCATATATTTT

d_call: NA
j_call: TRBJ1-2
v_call: TRBV20-1
clone_size: NA
cdr3_aa: CSARDGYTF
cdr3_nt: TGCAGTGCGCGAGATGGCTACACCTTC

d_call: TRBD2
j_call: TRBJ2-3
v_call: TRBV12-3/TRBV12-4
clone_size: NA
cdr3_aa: CASSFVAGGVYGTDTQYF
cdr3_nt: TGTGCCAGCAGTTTCGTAGCGGGGGGGGTTTATGGCACAGATACGCAGTATTTT

d_call: TRBD2
j_call: TRBJ2-3
v_call: TRBV18
clone_size: NA
cdr3_aa: CASSPVIGTSGDTDTQYF
cdr3_nt: TGTGCCAGCTCACCAGTGATCGGGACTAGCGGGGACACAGATACGCAGTATTTT

d_call: NA
j_call: TRBJ2-7
v_call: TRBV7-2
clone_size: NA
cdr3_aa: CASSLEGITNYEQYF
cdr3_nt: TGTGCCAGCAGCTTAGAGGGTATAACAAACTACGAGCAGTACTTC

d_call: TRBD1
j_call: TRBJ2-7
v_call: TRBV5-5
clone_size: NA
cdr3_aa: CASSLPGQTYEQYF
cdr3_nt: TGTGCCAGCAGCCTACCGGGACAGACCTACGAGCAGTACTTC

d_call: NA
j_call: TRBJ2-7
v_call: TRBV5-1
clone_size: few
cdr3_aa: CASSLAGGSGYEQYF
cdr3_nt: TGCGCCAGCAGCTTGGCCGGGGGATCTGGCTACGAGCAGTACTTC

d_call: TRBD1
j_call: TRBJ1-5
v_call: TRBV20-1
clone_size: few
cdr3_aa: CSARDRTGRFSNQPQHF
cdr3_nt: TGCAGTGCTAGAGATCGGACAGGGAGGTTTAGCAATCAGCCCCAGCATTTT

d_call: TRBD1
j_call: TRBJ1-1
v_call: TRBV29-1
clone_size: NA
cdr3_aa: CSVSTTGANTEAFF
cdr3_nt: TGCAGCGTCTCGACGACAGGGGCGAACACTGAAGCTTTCTTT

d_call: NA
j_call: TRBJ1-2
v_call: TRBV18
clone_size: NA
cdr3_aa: CASSPRSGERVYGYTF
cdr3_nt: TGTGCCAGCTCACCAAGGTCAGGGGAAAGGGTCTATGGCTACACCTTC

d_call: NA
j_call: TRBJ2-7
v_call: TRBV11-2
clone_size: few
cdr3_aa: CASSSSAYEQYF
cdr3_nt: TGTGCCAGCAGCTCCTCCGCCTACGAGCAGTACTTC

d_call: NA
j_call: TRBJ2-5
v_call: TRBV9
clone_size: NA
cdr3_aa: CASSVLGETQYF
cdr3_nt: TGTGCCAGCAGCGTACTTGGGGAGACCCAGTACTTC

d_call: NA
j_call: TRBJ1-1
v_call: TRBV9
clone_size: NA
cdr3_aa: CASSGSEAFF
cdr3_nt: TGTGCCAGCAGCGGCTCTGAAGCTTTCTTT

d_call: NA
j_call: TRBJ1-1
v_call: TRBV30
clone_size: few
cdr3_aa: CAWKQDMNTEAFF
cdr3_nt: TGTGCCTGGAAACAGGACATGAACACTGAAGCTTTCTTT

d_call: NA
j_call: TRBJ2-7
v_call: TRBV27
clone_size: few
cdr3_aa: CASSLRRTYEQYF
cdr3_nt: TGTGCCAGCAGTTTACGTCGGACCTACGAGCAGTACTTC

d_call: NA
j_call: TRBJ1-1
v_call: TRBV7-2
clone_size: few
cdr3_aa: CASSVTGGGEAFF
cdr3_nt: TGTGCCAGCAGCGTTACGGGGGGCGGTGAAGCTTTCTTT

d_call: NA
j_call: TRBJ1-4
v_call: TRBV20-1
clone_size: NA
cdr3_aa: CSTRGDGAGEKLFF
cdr3_nt: TGCAGTACCCGAGGGGACGGGGCCGGCGAAAAACTGTTTTTT

d_call: TRBD2
j_call: TRBJ2-5
v_call: TRBV7-2
clone_size: NA
cdr3_aa: CASSLGAGGLETQYF
cdr3_nt: TGTGCCAGCAGCTTAGGGGCGGGGGGGCTTGAGACCCAGTACTTC

d_call: NA
j_call: TRBJ2-1
v_call: TRBV10-3
clone_size: many
cdr3_aa: CAINPTGGPDGEQFF
cdr3_nt: TGTGCCATCAATCCCACCGGGGGGCCGGACGGTGAGCAGTTCTTC